This T cell receptor (beta chain) was recorded in a study of blood T cell repertoires in COVID-19. Overall study context: The analysed material was cDNA or gDNA that came from T cells, B-cell-depleted T cells, or PBMCs.

Germline V gene lookup returns CDR1 SGHTA and CDR2 FQGTGA. Trimming took off 5 bases at V and 2 bases at J, with 15 bases between the two ends. This CDR3 is 15 amino acids long. In the source study's methods: Estimation of nucleated cell counts relied on the amplification of reference gene primers. The protocol was immunoSEQ multiplex PCR, while the TCRdb copy is restricted to in-frame clones and leaves out a portion. From that table come the V and J calls and clone size; the DNA was used to work out D and trimming. The repertoire holds some 250,000 clones, around 84% seen once, with 3.4% in the top ten.

Sequenced: peripheral blood. The genes are TRBV7-3 and TRBJ2-5, with D maybe TRBD2 (5 bases). The receptor comes from a woman between 18 and 29 years old with acute or convalescent COVID-19. The CDR3 loop reads CASSPNGVEQETQYF. CDR3 DNA: TGTGCCAGCAGCCCAAACGGGGTTGAACAAGAGACCCAGTACTTC.